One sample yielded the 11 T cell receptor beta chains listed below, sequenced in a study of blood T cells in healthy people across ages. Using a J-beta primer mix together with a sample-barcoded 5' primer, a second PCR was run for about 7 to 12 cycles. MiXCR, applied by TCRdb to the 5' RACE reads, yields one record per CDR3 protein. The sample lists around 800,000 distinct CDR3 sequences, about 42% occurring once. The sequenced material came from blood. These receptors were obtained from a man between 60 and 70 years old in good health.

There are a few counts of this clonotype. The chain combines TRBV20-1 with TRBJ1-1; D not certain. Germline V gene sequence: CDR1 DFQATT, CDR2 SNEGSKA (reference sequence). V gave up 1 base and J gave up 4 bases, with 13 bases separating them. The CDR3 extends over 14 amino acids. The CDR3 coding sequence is TGCAGTGCTAGAGTAGGCGCAGGAGCCACTGAAGCTTTCTTT. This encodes CSARVGAGATEAFF.

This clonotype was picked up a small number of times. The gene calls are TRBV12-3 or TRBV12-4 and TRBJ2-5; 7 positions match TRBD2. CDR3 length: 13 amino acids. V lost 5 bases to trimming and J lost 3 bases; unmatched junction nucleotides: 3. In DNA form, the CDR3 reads TGTGCCAGCAGTATGGGGGGGGAAGAGACCCAGTACTTC. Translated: CASSMGGEETQYF.

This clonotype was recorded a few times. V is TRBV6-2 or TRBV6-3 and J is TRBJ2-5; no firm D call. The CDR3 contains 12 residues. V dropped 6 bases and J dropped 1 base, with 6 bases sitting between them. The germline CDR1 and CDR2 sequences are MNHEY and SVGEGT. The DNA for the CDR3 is TGTGCCAGCAGCATTACCCAAGAGACCCAGTACTTC. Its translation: CASSITQETQYF.

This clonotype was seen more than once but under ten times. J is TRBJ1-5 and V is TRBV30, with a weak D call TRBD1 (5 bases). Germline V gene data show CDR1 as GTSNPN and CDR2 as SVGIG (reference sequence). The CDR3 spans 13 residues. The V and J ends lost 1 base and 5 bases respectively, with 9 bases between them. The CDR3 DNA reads TGTGCCTGGAGTGGGGCCAGGGATCAGCCCCAGCATTTT. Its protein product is CAWSGARDQPQHF.

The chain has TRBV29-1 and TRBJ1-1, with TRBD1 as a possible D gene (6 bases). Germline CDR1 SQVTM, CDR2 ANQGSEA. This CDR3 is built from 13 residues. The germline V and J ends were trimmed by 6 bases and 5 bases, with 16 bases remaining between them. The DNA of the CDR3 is TGCAGCGTGGCTCAGGGGTGGGAGACTGAAGCTTTCTTT. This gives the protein CSVAQGWETEAFF.

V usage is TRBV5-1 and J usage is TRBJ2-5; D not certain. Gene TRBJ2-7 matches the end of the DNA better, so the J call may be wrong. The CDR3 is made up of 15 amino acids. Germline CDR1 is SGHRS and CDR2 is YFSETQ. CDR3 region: CASSLGLQPSYEQYF. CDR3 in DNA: TGCGCCAGCAGCTTGGGTTTACAGCCGTCCTACGAGCAGTACTTC.

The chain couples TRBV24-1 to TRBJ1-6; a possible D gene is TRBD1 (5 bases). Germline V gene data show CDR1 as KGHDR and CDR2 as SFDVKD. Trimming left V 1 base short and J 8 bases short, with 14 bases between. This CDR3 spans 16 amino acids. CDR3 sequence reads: CATSDFGTPVDSPLHF. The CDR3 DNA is TGTGCCACCAGTGATTTTGGGACCCCCGTGGATTCACCCCTCCACTTT.

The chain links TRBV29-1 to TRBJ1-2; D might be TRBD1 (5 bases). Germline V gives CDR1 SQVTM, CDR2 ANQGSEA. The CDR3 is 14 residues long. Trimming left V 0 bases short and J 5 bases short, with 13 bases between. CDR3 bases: TGCAGCGTTGAAGAGGGCAGGGCTCTATATGGCTACACCTTC. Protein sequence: CSVEEGRALYGYTF.

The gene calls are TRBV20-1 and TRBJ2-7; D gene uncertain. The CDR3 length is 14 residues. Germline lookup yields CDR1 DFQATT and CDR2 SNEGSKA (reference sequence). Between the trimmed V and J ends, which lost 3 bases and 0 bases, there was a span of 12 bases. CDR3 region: CSASGALSSYEQYF. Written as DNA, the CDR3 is TGCAGTGCTAGCGGAGCCTTGAGCTCCTACGAGCAGTACTTC.

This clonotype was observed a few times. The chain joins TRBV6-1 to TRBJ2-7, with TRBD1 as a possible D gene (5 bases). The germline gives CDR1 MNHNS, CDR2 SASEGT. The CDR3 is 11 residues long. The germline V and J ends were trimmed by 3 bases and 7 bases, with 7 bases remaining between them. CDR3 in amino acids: CASSDRAEQYF. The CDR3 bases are TGTGCCAGCAGTGACAGGGCTGAGCAGTACTTC.

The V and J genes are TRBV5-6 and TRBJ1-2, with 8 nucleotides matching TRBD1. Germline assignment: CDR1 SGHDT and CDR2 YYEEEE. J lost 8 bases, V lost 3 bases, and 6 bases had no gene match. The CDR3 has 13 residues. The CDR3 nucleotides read TGTGCCAGCAGCTGGGGACAGGAGGCCGGCTACACCTTC. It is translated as CASSWGQEAGYTF. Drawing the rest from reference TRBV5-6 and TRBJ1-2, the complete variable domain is DAGVTQSPTHLIKTRGQQVTLRCSPKSGHDTVSWYQQALGQGPQFIFQYYEEEERQRGNFPDRFSGHQFPNYSSELNVNALLLGDSALYLCASSWGQEAGYTFGSGTRLTVV.